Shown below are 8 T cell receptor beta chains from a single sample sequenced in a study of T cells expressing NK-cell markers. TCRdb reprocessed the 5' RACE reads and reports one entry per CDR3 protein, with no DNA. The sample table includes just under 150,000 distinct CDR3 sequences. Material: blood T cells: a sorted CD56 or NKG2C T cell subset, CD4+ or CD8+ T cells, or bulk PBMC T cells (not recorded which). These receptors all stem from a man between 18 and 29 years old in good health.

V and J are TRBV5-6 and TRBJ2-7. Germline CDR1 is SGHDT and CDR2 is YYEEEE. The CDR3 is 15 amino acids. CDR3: CASSFSSGAAYEQYF.

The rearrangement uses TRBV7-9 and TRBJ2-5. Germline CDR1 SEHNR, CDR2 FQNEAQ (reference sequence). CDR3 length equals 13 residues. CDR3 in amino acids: CASSERFEETQYF.

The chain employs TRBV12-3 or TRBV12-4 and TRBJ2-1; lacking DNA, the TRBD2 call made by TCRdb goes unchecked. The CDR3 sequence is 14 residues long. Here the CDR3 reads CASSPGLAGSEQFF.

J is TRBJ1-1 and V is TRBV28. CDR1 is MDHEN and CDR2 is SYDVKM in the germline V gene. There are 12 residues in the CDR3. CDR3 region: CASSAINTEAFF.

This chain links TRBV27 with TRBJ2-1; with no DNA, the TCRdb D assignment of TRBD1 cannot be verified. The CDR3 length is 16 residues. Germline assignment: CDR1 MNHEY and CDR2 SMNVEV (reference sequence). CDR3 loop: CASSLLSRGTRNEQFF.

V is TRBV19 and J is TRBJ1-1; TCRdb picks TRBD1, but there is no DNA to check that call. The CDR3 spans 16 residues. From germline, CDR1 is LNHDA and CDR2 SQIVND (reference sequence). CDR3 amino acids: CASSIRTGDMNTEAFF.

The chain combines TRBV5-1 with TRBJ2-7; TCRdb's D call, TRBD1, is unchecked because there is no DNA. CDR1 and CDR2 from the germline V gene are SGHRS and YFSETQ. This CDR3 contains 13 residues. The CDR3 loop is CASRLGDGGEQYF.

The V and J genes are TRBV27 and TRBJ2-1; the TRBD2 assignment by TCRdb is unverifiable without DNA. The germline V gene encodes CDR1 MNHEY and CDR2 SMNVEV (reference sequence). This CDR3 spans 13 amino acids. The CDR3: CASSLWAGSEQFF.